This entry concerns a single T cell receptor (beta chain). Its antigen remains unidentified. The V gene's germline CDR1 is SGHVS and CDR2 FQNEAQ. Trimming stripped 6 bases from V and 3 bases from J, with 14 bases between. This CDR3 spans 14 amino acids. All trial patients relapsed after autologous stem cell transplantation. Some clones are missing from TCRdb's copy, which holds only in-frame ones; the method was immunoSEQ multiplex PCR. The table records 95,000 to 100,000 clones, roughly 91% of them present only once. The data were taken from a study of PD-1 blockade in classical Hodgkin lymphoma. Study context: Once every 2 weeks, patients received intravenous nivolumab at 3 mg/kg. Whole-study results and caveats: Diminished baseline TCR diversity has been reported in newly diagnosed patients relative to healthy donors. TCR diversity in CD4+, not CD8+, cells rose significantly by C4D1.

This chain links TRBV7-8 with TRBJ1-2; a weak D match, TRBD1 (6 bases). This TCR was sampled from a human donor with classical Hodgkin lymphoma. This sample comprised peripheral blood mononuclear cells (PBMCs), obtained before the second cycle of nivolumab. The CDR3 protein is CASSPLRTDYGYTF. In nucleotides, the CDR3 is TGTGCCAGCAGTCCCCTGAGGACAGACTATGGCTACACCTTC.